This T cell receptor (beta chain) appears in the sequencing data of a study of beta chain features in type 1 diabetes. The CDR3 runs 15 residues. The trim removed 2 bases at V and 2 bases at J, leaving 0 bases unmatched. CDR1 is KGHSH and CDR2 is LQKENI in the germline V gene. Remarks on this clone: Antigen unknown.

Purities in excess of 95% were seen in all sorted populations. Study-wide results and caveats: The study found moderately but significantly shorter TCRB CDR3s in all four CD4+ subsets of Type 1 diabetes patients.

The isolated RNA, all of it, was reverse transcribed, so expressed TCRB transcripts were what got sequenced. Sequencing used immunoSEQ multiplex PCR; TCRdb keeps in-frame clones, though not all of them. The table shows 120,000 or so clones, with approximately 15% occurring only once. The chain joins TRBV18 to TRBJ2-2, with 9 bases aligning to TRBD2. This receptor was identified in a man in his late teens or twenties with type 1 diabetes. The sample was central memory CD4+ T cells from blood. The CDR3: CASSPGTSNTGELFF. CDR3 in DNA: TGTGCCAGCTCACCAGGGACTAGCAACACCGGGGAGCTGTTTTTT.